Listed below are T cell receptor beta chains from one sample, sequenced in a study of beta chain features in type 1 diabetes. The protocol was immunoSEQ multiplex PCR, while the TCRdb copy is restricted to in-frame clones and leaves out a portion. The table includes fewer than 350,000 clones, about 15% detected once. Material for sequencing was naive CD4+ T cells from blood. The receptors stem from a man between 18 and 29 years old with type 1 diabetes. Each CDR3 is given with its conserved first and last residue. A D gene is named only where the DNA matches it firmly. A row's size may be missing; if present it is once, few, many or a size class.

D gene,CDR3 length,clone size,J gene,V gene,CDR3 DNA,CDR3 protein
-,11,-,TRBJ2-3,TRBV7-9,TGTGGTTGCGGAAGCACAGATACGCAGTATTTT,CGCGSTDTQYF
-,14,-,TRBJ2-1,TRBV28,TGTGCCAGCAGACTAGGACAGCCGTACAATGAGCAGTTCTTC,CASRLGQPYNEQFF
TRBD1,14,few,TRBJ2-5,TRBV5-1,TGCGCCAGCAGCCAGACAGGGGGCACAGAGACCCAGTACTTC,CASSQTGGTETQYF
-,13,-,TRBJ2-2,TRBV6-4,TGTGCCAGCGGGGCTATACCCGGCGTGGAGCTGTTTTTT,CASGAIPGVELFF
TRBD1,14,-,TRBJ2-5,TRBV7-2,TGTGCCAGCAGCAAAGGGACAGGGGGCGTGACCCAGTACTTC,CASSKGTGGVTQYF
-,15,-,TRBJ1-5,TRBV11-2,TGTGCCAGCAGCTTAGACGGCAGGGCGTCGCAGCCCCAGCATTTT,CASSLDGRASQPQHF
-,14,-,TRBJ2-1,TRBV11-2,TGTGCCAGCAGCTTAGTTGGACAGTACAATGAGCAGTTCTTC,CASSLVGQYNEQFF
-,14,-,TRBJ1-5,TRBV19,TGTGCCAGTAGCTTACAGGGTGGGAATCAGCCCCAGCATTTT,CASSLQGGNQPQHF
-,14,-,TRBJ2-7,TRBV21-1,TGTGCCAGCAGCAAACAACGGGACTCATACGAGCAGTACTTC,CASSKQRDSYEQYF
TRBD1,14,-,TRBJ1-1,TRBV15,TGTGCCACCAGCAGGGGACAGGGGACCACTGAAGCTTTCTTT,CATSRGQGTTEAFF
TRBD1,18,few,TRBJ1-1,TRBV18,TGTGCCAGCTCACCACGCCCGGGACAGGGGGCCGTGAACACTGAAGCTTTCTTT,CASSPRPGQGAVNTEAFF
-,14,-,TRBJ2-2,TRBV14,TGTGCCAGCAGCCCGTCGGAGTTTACCGGGGAGCTGTTTTTT,CASSPSEFTGELFF
TRBD2,15,few,TRBJ2-5,TRBV29-1,TGCAGCGTGATTTTGGGGGGGTACACCCAAGAGACCCAGTACTTC,CSVILGGYTQETQYF
TRBD2,15,-,TRBJ2-1,TRBV19,TGTGCCAGTAGTATACCCCCTAGCGGGAACGATGAGCAGTTCTTC,CASSIPPSGNDEQFF
-,14,few,TRBJ1-6,TRBV27,TGTGCCAGCAGACCAGGGGTAGCTAATTCACCCCTCCACTTT,CASRPGVANSPLHF
-,13,-,TRBJ2-1,TRBV28,TGTGCCAGCAGTTCCAGGACTAACAATGAGCAGTTCTTC,CASSSRTNNEQFF
-,13,few,TRBJ2-5,TRBV6-6,TGTGCCAGCAGAATACAGGGGAGGGAGACCCAGTACTTC,CASRIQGRETQYF